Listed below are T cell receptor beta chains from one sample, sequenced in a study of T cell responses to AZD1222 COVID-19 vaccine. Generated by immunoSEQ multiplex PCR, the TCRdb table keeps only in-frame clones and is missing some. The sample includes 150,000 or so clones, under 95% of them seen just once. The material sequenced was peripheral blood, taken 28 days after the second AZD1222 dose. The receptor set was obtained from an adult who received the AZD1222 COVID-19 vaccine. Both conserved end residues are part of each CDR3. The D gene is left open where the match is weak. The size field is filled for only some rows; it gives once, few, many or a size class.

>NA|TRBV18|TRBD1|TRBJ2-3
TGTGCCAGCTCACCGGGACAGAGAAGCACAGATACGCAGTATTTT
CASSPGQRSTDTQYF
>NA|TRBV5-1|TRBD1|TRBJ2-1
TGCGCCAGCAGCTCTGGGGGGACAGGGGGCTATAATGAGCAGTTCTTC
CASSSGGTGGYNEQFF
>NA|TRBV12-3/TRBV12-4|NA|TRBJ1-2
TGTGCCAGCAGCCTCGGGTTTGCCTATGGCTACACCTTC
CASSLGFAYGYTF
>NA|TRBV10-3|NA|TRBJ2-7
TGTGCCATCAGTGACCGGAGATCCCCCTACGAGCAGTACTTC
CAISDRRSPYEQYF
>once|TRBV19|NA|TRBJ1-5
TGTGCCAGTAGTCGGCAGGGCCCTTATAGCAATCAGCCCCAGCATTTT
CASSRQGPYSNQPQHF
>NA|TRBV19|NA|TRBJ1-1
TGTGCCAGTCAAATGGGGAACACTGAAGCTTTCTTT
CASQMGNTEAFF
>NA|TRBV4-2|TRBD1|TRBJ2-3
TGTGCCAGCAGCCAAGATCCAGGGACAGGGGGCACGCAGTATTTT
CASSQDPGTGGTQYF
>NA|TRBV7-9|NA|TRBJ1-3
TGTGCCAGCAGCTCGGGACAAGATAGGAACACCATATATTTT
CASSSGQDRNTIYF
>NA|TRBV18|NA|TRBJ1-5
TGTGCCAGCTCACCTGATCGGGGGTGGGATCAGCCCCAGCATTTT
CASSPDRGWDQPQHF
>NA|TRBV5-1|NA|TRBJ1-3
TGCGCCAGCAGCTTGGTCGAGGGTAGCGGTGGAAACACCATATATTTT
CASSLVEGSGGNTIYF
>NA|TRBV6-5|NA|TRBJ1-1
TGTGCCAGCAGTTACTCGGGTCCCGGGAACACTGAAGCTTTCTTT
CASSYSGPGNTEAFF
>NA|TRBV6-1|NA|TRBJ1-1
TGTGCCAGCAGTGAAGCGCTTCTGGTGAACACTGAAGCTTTCTTT
CASSEALLVNTEAFF
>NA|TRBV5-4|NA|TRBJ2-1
TGTGCCAGCAGCTTGGCAGAGGGGGGCCCAGTGGAGTTCTTC
CASSLAEGGPVEFF
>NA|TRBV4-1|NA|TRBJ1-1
TGCGCCAGCAGCCTTCGGGGCGCTAGCACTGAAGCTTTCTTT
CASSLRGASTEAFF
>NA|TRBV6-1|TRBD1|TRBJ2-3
TGTGCCAGCAGTGGACAGGGGAGATCCTCTAGCACAGATACGCAGTATTTT
CASSGQGRSSSTDTQYF
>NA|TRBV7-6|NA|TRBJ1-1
TGTGCCAGCAGCTTAGCTACTGCAGGGAACACTGAAGCTTTCTTT
CASSLATAGNTEAFF
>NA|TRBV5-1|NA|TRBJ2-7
TGCGCCAGCAGCCCAAGAGTAGCTCCCAACGAGCAGTACTTC
CASSPRVAPNEQYF
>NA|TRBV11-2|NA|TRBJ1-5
TGTGCCAGCAGCTTATCCTACAACGGCAATCAGCCCCAGCATTTT
CASSLSYNGNQPQHF
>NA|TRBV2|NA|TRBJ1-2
TGTGCCAGCAGTCTGGGGGCGGCTTATGGCTACACCTTC
CASSLGAAYGYTF
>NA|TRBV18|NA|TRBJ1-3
TGTGCCAGCTCACCACCCTACAGCTACTCTGGAAACACCATATATTTT
CASSPPYSYSGNTIYF
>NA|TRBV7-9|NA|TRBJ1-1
TGTGCCAGCAGCTTCAGGGCGGACGAAGCTTTCTTT
CASSFRADEAFF
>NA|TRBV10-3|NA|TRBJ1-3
TGTGCCATCAGTGAGTCGTACCTTTCGAAATCTGGAAACACCATATATTTT
CAISESYLSKSGNTIYF
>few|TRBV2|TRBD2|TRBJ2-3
TGTGCCACTCCCCATAGCGGGGACTGGAGGGATACGCAGTATTTT
CATPHSGDWRDTQYF
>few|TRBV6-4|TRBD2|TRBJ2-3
TGTGCCAGCAGTGACCCTAGCGGGGGGTTCACAGATACGCAGTATTTT
CASSDPSGGFTDTQYF